The source of this T cell receptor (beta chain) is a study of response to subunit inactivated influenza vaccine. The CDR3 length is 15 residues. Trimming stripped 6 bases from V and 1 base from J, with 14 bases between. This clonotype was observed a handful of times. What it binds is not known. Points from the study as a whole: Authors suggested each seasonal flu vaccination may recruit only limited numbers of new T cells.

TCRdb used MiXCR to reprocess the RT-PCR reads, holding one entry per CDR3 protein. The data hold some 500,000 distinct CDR3 sequences, with 25% observed a single time. The rearrangement joins TRBV12-3 or TRBV12-4 to TRBJ2-3; TRBD1 might be the D (6 bases). This TCR came from a middle-aged man who received an inactivated influenza vaccine. Source: CD4+ T cells sorted from PBMCs, taken 5 days after vaccination. This CDR3 reads CASRLDRIGTDTQYF. In DNA, the CDR3 is TGTGCCAGCAGACTAGACAGGATTGGCACAGATACGCAGTATTTT.